Listed below are T cell receptor beta chains from one sample, sequenced in a study of CD8+ T cells in alopecia areata. Sequencing used immunoSEQ multiplex PCR; TCRdb keeps in-frame clones, though not all of them. Altogether 95,000 to 120,000 clones are present, around three fifths being singletons, with the ten largest covering approximately 3.1%. Material: CD4+ T cells sorted from blood, obtained at week 24, from a patient treated with tofacitinib. The receptor set was obtained from a human donor with alopecia areata. CDR3s include the opening cysteine and the closing phenylalanine or tryptophan.

TRBV4-2 | CASSQGFTFYEQYF
TRBV9 | CASSAAEGQAETQYF
TRBV6-5 | CASSFSGGGRDTQYF
TRBV30 | CAWSPGEGTEAFF
TRBV6-5 | CASSYSSPTSGELFF
TRBV29-1 | CSVVTGRITEAFF
TRBV4-1 | CASSLSPGETQYF
TRBV19 | CASSIWGSGANVLTF
TRBV7-9 | CASSSTGMSYEQYF
TRBV5-1 | CASSLWVDGNEQYF
TRBV5-1 | CASSLGGDISGNTIYF
TRBV6-5 | CASNMDSGTDTQYF
TRBV7-2 | CASSLVRGPGGELFF
TRBV7-2 | CASSLEGGPHNEQFF
TRBV6-6 | CASTGTAYEQYF
TRBV30 | CAWSLTSAGWDEQFF
TRBV29-1 | CSVERKRGTDTQYF
TRBV9 | CASSSRTSGGYDEQYF
TRBV7-9 | CASRLDRGRGEQFF
TRBV19 | CASNDRGPYYEQYF
TRBV29-1 | CSGSGTGGYEQYF
TRBV7-9 | CASSWGLADWETQYF
TRBV29-1 | CSVGGDTEKLFF
TRBV4-1 | CASSQAGGNTEAFF
TRBV7-2 | CASSFNADTQYF
TRBV5-4 | CASSLGGQGVNGYTF
TRBV9 | CASSVATGTDTQYF
TRBV4-3 | CASSQAGDYGYTF
TRBV30 | CAWSVRYEQYF
TRBV30 | CAWSVRFTPLHF
TRBV11-2 | CASSLNQETQYF
TRBV7-3 | CASSLGGRLLPNEQFF
TRBV5-1 | CASSSSGERQTPLHF
TRBV6-5 | CASTSRGGANVLTF
TRBV29-1 | CSVAREGNQPQHF
TRBV30 | CAWTLSDEAFF
TRBV27 | CASSFRLNTEAFF
TRBV6-5 | CASSYRGEAFF
TRBV27 | CASSPSLQGNYGYTF
TRBV5-6 | CASSWGQGGTDTQYF
TRBV6-6 | CASSPYSGGTSDTQYF
TRBV7-2 | CASSLGGGMKTQYF
TRBV5-4 | CASSPSKGANTGELFF
TRBV5-6 | CASSPVGAPYEQYF
TRBV7-2 | CASRLSGSSYNEQFF
TRBV23-1 | CASSHLKPDSNQPQHF
TRBV14 | CASSPLGSETQYF
TRBV29-1 | CSVEKGAEETQYF
TRBV5-1 | CASSFSGVDISGANVLTF
TRBV6-5 | CASSRGPLADQPQHF
TRBV6-6 | CASTEWAATNEKLFF
TRBV23-1 | CASSQSQEDTEAFF
TRBV19 | CASSIQGDTQYF
TRBV7-9 | CASSHQDRLLAF
TRBV27 | CASSSLGANVLTF
TRBV5-1 | CASSRPPAYNEQFF